The 17 T cell receptor beta chains listed next were all sequenced from one sample in a study of cytomegalovirus exposure and HLA in healthy donors. PCR amplification relied on 60 Vbeta primers (plus 13 Jbeta primers). TCRdb's copy holds only in-frame clones and misses some; the assay was immunoSEQ multiplex PCR. The sample includes more than 150,000 clones, about 77% of them seen just once. Sequencing was done on a sample of PBMCs. The receptor set was obtained from a woman in her twenties or thirties in good health and CMV-seropositive.

The V call is TRBV5-1, the J call TRBJ2-5; D perhaps matches TRBD2 (6 bases). CDR3 length: 14 residues. Trimming stripped 0 bases from V and 2 bases from J, with 8 bases between. In germline, CDR1 is SGHRS, CDR2 YFSETQ. CDR3 bases: TGCGCCAGCAGCTTGGGGCTAGCGCAAGAGACCCAGTACTTC. Its translation is CASSLGLAQETQYF.

The chain combines TRBV4-3 with TRBJ1-6; TRBD1 is a possible D gene (5 bases). V lost 6 bases and J 8 bases, leaving 17 bases between the germline ends. CDR3 length equals 15 residues. Germline CDR1 reads LGHNA; CDR2 reads YSLEER. Here the CDR3 reads CASSRGLVRDSPLHF. As DNA, the CDR3 is TGCGCCAGCAGTCGGGGGTTAGTGAGGGATTCACCCCTCCACTTT.

The rearrangement joins TRBV7-8 to TRBJ1-1; unclear D gene. The length of the CDR3 is 17 residues. V shed 2 bases and J shed 0 bases, with 16 bases lying between them. Germline CDR1 reads SGHVS; CDR2 reads FQNEAQ. The CDR3 bases are TGTGCCAGCAGCTTACAGGACTCCAAGAGGGTGAACACTGAAGCTTTCTTT. Encoded protein: CASSLQDSKRVNTEAFF.

The chain employs TRBV7-6 and TRBJ1-3; D gene unclear. The CDR3 covers 15 residues. From germline, CDR1 is SGHVS and CDR2 FNYEAQ. V gave up 2 bases and J gave up 1 base, with 9 bases separating them. The CDR3 nucleotides read TGTGCCAGCAGCTTAACTATTACTTCTGGAAACACCATATATTTT. Translating it yields CASSLTITSGNTIYF.

DNA for the CDR3: TGTGCCAGCAGCCAAGCCAAGGGGACAGTTAAGCCCCAGCATTTT. The encoded protein is CASSQAKGTVKPQHF. The chain is built from TRBV14 and TRBJ1-5, with 7 bases that match TRBD1. The germline V gene encodes CDR1 SGHDN and CDR2 FVKESK. The junction had 8 bases not matched to a gene; V was cut back by 1 base and J by 8 bases. This CDR3 has 15 residues.

The chain has TRBV10-3 and TRBJ1-4, with 8 bases that match TRBD1. Germline trimming cut 6 bases from V and 6 bases from J; bases unmatched to any gene: 3. The CDR3 has 13 residues. Germline V gene data show CDR1 as ENHRY and CDR2 as SYGVKD. The CDR3 region has the DNA TGTGCCATCAGGGGACAGGAAGATGAAAAACTGTTTTTT. The encoded protein is CAIRGQEDEKLFF.

The chain couples TRBV28 to TRBJ1-5, with 9 bases lining up with TRBD1. V was pared by 1 base and J by 3 bases, with 13 bases of the junction left unmatched. Germline lookup yields CDR1 MDHEN and CDR2 SYDVKM. This CDR3 contains 19 residues. DNA for the CDR3: TGTGCCAGCAGTTTATTTTGGGTTCCGGGACAGGGACTCAATCAGCCCCAGCATTTT. It encodes CASSLFWVPGQGLNQPQHF.

V usage is TRBV19 and J usage is TRBJ2-1; 13 bases line up with TRBD2. The CDR3 totals 16 residues. Germline V gene data show CDR1 as LNHDA and CDR2 as SQIVND (reference sequence). The ends lost 3 bases at V and 4 bases at J; junction bases unmatched: 3. Here the CDR3 DNA reads TGTGCCAGTAGTATCCGGGGACTAGCGGGGTACAATGAGCAGTTCTTC. As protein: CASSIRGLAGYNEQFF. Using reference TRBV19 and TRBJ2-1 for the parts outside the CDR3, the full variable domain is DGGITQSPKYLFRKEGQNVTLSCEQNLNHDAMYWYRQDPGQGLRLIYYSQIVNDFQKGDIAEGYSVSREKKESFPLTVTSAQKNPTAFYLCASSIRGLAGYNEQFFGPGTRLTVL.

The chain has TRBV4-3 and TRBJ1-1, with TRBD1 matching 11 bases. The CDR3 is made up of 16 amino acids. Germline assignment: CDR1 LGHNA and CDR2 YSLEER. V dropped 3 bases and J dropped 5; count of bases not matched to a gene: 8. CDR3 sequence reads: CASSHLRGQGGTEAFF. In DNA, the CDR3 is TGCGCCAGCAGCCACTTAAGGGGACAGGGGGGAACTGAAGCTTTCTTT.

V gene TRBV6-1 combines with J gene TRBJ2-2; TRBD2 matches 14 bases. The CDR3 loop spans 15 amino acids. J gave up 6 bases and V 6 bases, and 3 bases lay outside the gene matches. Germline assignment: CDR1 MNHNS and CDR2 SASEGT. CDR3 amino acids: CASRGLAGVAGELFF. For the CDR3, the DNA is TGTGCCAGCAGGGGACTAGCGGGAGTAGCCGGGGAGCTGTTTTTT.

The chain has TRBV6-6 and TRBJ1-5, with a weak D call TRBD1 (5 bases). Trimming pared 6 bases from V and 4 bases from J, leaving 19 bases between. Germline-derived CDR1 and CDR2 are MNHNY and SVGAGI (reference sequence). CDR3 length equals 16 residues. The CDR3 DNA reads TGTGCCAGCAGAAGCGACAGAAGGAGCAGGAATCAGCCCCAGCATTTT. Amino acids: CASRSDRRSRNQPQHF.

This clone was picked up one time. The V call is TRBV7-2, the J call TRBJ2-3; 10 nucleotides line up with TRBD2. Per the germline V gene, CDR1 is SGHTA and CDR2 is FQGNSA. The trim removed 2 bases at V and 4 bases at J, leaving 6 bases unmatched. The length of the CDR3 is 16 residues. This CDR3 reads CASSLRLAGGADTQYF. The CDR3 DNA sequence: TGTGCCAGCAGCTTAAGACTAGCGGGCGGAGCAGATACGCAGTATTTT.

The genes are TRBV27 and TRBJ2-7; 9 bases map to TRBD1. Germline V gene sequence: CDR1 MNHEY, CDR2 SMNVEV (reference sequence). The CDR3 totals 15 residues. Germline trimming cut 5 bases from V and 2 bases from J; bases unmatched to any gene: 7. CDR3 DNA: TGTGCCAGCAGTCCTTTGGGACAGGGTACCTACGAGCAGTACTTC. It specifies CASSPLGQGTYEQYF.

The chain joins TRBV5-1 to TRBJ2-3, with D maybe TRBD2 (6 bases). CDR1 is SGHRS, CDR2 YFSETQ, per germline. The CDR3 has 14 amino acids. V was trimmed by 0 bases and J by 5 bases, leaving 10 bases between them. CDR3 nucleotides: TGCGCCAGCAGCTTGGGGGAGGTTGGAGATACGCAGTATTTT. Protein product: CASSLGEVGDTQYF.

This clone has just a few counts. This chain connects TRBV4-2 to TRBJ1-1; unclear D gene. Germline-derived CDR1 and CDR2 are LGHNA and YNFKEQ. Trimming cost V 0 bases and J 2 bases, with 7 bases left between them. The CDR3 is 14 amino acids. The DNA for the CDR3 is TGTGCCAGCAGCCAAGACGCAGGTAACACTGAAGCTTTCTTT. Protein product: CASSQDAGNTEAFF.

This sequence joins TRBV2 and TRBJ2-5, with a possible D match to TRBD1 (6 bases). Trimming shortened V by 5 bases and J by 0 bases, and 10 bases separated the two germline ends. The V gene's germline CDR1 is SNHLY and CDR2 FYNNEI. The CDR3 runs 14 residues. DNA for the CDR3: TGTGCCAGCAGTAGGACAGCGTACCAAGAGACCCAGTACTTC. It encodes CASSRTAYQETQYF.

The V call is TRBV7-9, the J call TRBJ2-7, with D perhaps TRBD1 (5 bases). CDR3 length: 10 residues. Trimming took off 5 bases at V and 6 bases at J, with 5 bases between the two ends. CDR1 SEHNR and CDR2 FQNEAQ come from the germline V gene (reference sequence). The chain's CDR3 is CASSQGEQYF. CDR3 DNA: TGTGCCAGCAGCCAGGGCGAGCAGTACTTC.